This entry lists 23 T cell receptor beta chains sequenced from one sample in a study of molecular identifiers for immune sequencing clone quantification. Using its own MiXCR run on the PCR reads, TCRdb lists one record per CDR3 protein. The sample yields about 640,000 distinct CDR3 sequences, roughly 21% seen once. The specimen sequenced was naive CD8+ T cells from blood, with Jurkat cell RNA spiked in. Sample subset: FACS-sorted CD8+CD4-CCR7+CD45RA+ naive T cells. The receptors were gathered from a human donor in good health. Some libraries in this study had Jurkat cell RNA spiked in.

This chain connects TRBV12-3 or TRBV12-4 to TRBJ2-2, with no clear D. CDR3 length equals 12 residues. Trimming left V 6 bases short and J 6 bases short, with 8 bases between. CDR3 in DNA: TGTGCCAGCAGCCCTGACTCCGGGGAGCTGTTTTTT. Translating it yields CASSPDSGELFF.

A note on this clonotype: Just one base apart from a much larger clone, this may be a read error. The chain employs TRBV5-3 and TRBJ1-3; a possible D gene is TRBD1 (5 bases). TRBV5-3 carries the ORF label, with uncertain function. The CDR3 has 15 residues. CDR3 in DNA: TGTGCCAGCAGCGCGGGACGGAGCTCTGGAAACACCATGTATTTT. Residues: CASSAGRSSGNTMYF.

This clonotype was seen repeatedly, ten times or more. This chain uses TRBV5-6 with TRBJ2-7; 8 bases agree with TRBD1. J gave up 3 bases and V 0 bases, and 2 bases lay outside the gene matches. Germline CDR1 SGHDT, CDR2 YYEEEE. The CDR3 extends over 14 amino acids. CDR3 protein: CASSLAGTGYEQYF. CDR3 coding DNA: TGTGCCAGCAGCTTGGCCGGGACAGGCTACGAGCAGTACTTC.

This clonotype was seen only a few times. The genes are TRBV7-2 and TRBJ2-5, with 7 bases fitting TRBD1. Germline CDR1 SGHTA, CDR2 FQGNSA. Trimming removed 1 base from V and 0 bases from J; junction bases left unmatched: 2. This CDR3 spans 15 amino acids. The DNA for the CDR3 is TGTGCCAGCAGCTTAGAGGGGGCAGACCAAGAGACCCAGTACTTC. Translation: CASSLEGADQETQYF.

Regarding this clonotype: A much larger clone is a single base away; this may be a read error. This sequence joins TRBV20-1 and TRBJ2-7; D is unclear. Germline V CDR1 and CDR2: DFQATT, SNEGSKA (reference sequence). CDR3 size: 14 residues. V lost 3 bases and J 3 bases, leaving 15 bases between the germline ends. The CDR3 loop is CSASFPAAIYEQYF. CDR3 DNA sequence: TGCAGTGCTAGTTTTCCGGCGGCCATCTACGAGCAGTACTTC.

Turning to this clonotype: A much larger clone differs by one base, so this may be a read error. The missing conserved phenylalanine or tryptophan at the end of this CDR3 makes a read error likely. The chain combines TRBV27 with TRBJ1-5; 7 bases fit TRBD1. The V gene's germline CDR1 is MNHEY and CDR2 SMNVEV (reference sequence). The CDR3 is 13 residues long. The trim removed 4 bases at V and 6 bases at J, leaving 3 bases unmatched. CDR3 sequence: CASSWTGTQPQHS. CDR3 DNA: TGTGCCAGCAGTTGGACAGGAACTCAGCCCCAGCATTCT.

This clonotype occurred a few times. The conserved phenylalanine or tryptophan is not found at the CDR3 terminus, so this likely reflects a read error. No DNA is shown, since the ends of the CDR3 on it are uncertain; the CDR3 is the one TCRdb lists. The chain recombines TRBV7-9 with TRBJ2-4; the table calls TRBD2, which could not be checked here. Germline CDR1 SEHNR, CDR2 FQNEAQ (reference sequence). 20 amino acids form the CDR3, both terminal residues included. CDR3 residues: CASSTIKMGVWELAGVSNKV.

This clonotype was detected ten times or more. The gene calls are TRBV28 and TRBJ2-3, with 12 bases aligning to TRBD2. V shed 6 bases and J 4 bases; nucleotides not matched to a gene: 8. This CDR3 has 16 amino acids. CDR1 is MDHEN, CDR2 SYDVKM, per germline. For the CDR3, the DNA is TGTGCCAGCAGCCTGCTAGCGGGAGGGGGCGCAGATACGCAGTATTTT. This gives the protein CASSLLAGGGADTQYF.

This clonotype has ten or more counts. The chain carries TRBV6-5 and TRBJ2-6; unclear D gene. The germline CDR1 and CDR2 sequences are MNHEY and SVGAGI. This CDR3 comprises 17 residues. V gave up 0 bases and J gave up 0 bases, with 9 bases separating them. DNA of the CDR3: TGTGCCAGCAGTTACTCAAAGGTGGGCTCTGGGGCCAACGTCCTGACTTTC. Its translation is CASSYSKVGSGANVLTF.

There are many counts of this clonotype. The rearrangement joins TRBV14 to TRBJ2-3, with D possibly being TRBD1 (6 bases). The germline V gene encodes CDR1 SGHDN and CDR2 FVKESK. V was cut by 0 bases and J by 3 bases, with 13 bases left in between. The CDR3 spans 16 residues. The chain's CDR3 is CASSQDTGLWTDTQYF. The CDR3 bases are TGTGCCAGCAGCCAAGATACAGGGTTATGGACAGATACGCAGTATTTT.

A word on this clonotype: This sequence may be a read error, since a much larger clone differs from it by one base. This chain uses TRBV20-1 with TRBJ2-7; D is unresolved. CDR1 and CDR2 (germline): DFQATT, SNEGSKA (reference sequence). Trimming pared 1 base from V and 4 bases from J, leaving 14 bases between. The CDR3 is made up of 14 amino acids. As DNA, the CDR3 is TGCAGTGCTAGAGCGTTATTGGGCGGTTACGAGCAGTACTTC. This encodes CSARALLGGYEQYF.

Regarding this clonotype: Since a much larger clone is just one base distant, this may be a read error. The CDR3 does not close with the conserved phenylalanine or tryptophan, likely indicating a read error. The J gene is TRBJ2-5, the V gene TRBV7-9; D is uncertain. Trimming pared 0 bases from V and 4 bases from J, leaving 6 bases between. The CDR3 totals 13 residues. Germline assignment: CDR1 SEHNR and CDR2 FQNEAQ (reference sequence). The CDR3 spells CASSLALLETQYL. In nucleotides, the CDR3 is TGTGCCAGCAGCTTAGCACTTTTAGAGACCCAGTACCTC.

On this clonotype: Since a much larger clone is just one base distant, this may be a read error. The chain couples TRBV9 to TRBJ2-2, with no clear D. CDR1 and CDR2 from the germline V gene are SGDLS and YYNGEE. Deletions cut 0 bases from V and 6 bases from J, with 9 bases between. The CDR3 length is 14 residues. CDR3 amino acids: CASSVGGHAGELFF. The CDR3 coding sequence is TGTGCCAGCAGCGTAGGAGGCCACGCCGGGGAGCTGTTTTTT. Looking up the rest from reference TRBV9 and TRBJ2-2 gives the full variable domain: DSGVTQTPKHLITATGQRVTLRCSPRSGDLSVYWYQQSLDQGLQFLIQYYNGEERAKGNILERFSAQQFPDLHSELNLSSLELGDSALYFCASSVGGHAGELFFGEGSRLTVL.

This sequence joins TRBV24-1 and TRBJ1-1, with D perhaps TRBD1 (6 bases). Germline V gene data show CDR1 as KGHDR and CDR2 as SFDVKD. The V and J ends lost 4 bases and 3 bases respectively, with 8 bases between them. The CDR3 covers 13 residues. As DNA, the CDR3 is TGTGCCACCAGTGAGACAGGCTACACTGAAGCTTTCTTT. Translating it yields CATSETGYTEAFF.

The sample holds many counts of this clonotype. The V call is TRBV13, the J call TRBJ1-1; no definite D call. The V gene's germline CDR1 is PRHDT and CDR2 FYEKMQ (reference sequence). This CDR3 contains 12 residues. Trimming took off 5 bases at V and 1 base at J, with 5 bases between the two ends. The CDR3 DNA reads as TGTGCCAGCAGCCGGAGGAACACTGAAGCTTTCTTT. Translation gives CASSRRNTEAFF.

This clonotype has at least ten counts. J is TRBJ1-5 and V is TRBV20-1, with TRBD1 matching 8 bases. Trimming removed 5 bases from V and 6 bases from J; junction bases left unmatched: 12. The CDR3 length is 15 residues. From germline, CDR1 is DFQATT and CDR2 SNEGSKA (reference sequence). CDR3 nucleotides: TGCAGTGCTGCCCCGGGACAGGTCTCGGGTCAGCCCCAGCATTTT. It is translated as CSAAPGQVSGQPQHF.

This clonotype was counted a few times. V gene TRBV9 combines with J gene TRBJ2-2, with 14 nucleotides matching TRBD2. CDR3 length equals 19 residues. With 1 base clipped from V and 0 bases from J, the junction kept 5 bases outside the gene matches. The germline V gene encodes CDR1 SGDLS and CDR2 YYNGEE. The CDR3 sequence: CASSVWGLAGVPNTGELFF. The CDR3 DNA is TGTGCCAGCAGCGTATGGGGACTAGCGGGAGTACCGAACACCGGGGAGCTGTTTTTT.

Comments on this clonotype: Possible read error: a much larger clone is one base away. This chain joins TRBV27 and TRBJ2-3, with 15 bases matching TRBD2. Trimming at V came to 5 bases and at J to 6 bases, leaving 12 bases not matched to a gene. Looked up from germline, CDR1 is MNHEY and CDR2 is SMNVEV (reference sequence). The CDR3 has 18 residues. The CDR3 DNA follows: TGTGCCAGCAGTCCCCTCTTTCGGACTAGCGGGGGGGGCGATACGCAGTATTTT. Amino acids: CASSPLFRTSGGGDTQYF.

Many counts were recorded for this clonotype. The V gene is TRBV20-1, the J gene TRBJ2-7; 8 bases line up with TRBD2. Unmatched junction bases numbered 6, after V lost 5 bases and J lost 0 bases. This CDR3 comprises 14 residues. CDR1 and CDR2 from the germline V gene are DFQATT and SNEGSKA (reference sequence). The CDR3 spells CSAAPGLDSYEQYF. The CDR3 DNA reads TGCAGTGCTGCCCCGGGACTAGACTCCTACGAGCAGTACTTC.

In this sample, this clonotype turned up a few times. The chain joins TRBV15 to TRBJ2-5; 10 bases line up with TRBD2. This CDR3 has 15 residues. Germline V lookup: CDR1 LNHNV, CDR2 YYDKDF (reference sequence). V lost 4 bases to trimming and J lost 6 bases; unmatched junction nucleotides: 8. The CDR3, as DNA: TGTGCCACCAGCAACCCACTAGCGGGATCGAAGACCCAGTACTTC. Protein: CATSNPLAGSKTQYF.

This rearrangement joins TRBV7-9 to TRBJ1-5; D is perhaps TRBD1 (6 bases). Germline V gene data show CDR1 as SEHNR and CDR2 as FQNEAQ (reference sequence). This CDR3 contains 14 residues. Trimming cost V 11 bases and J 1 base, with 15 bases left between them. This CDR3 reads CAGILQGSNQPQHF. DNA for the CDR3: TGTGCCGGCATCTTACAGGGAAGCAATCAGCCCCAGCATTTT.

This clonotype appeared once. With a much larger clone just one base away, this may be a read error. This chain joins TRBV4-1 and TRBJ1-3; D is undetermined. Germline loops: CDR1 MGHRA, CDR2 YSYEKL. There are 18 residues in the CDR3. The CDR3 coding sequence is TGCGCCAGCAGCCAAGAGTGGGGTTTGGGCCTCTCTGGATACACCATATATTTT. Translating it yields CASSQEWGLGLSGYTIYF.

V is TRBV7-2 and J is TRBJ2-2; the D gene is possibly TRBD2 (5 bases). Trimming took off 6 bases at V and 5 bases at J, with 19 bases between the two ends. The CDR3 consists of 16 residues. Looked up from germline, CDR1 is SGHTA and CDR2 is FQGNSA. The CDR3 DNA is TGTGCCAGCAGGGCGACTATCGCGGGCTGGACCGGGGAGCTGTTTTTT. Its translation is CASRATIAGWTGELFF. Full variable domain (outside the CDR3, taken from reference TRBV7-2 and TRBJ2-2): GAGVSQSPSNKVTEKGKDVELRCDPISGHTALYWYRQSLGQGLEFLIYFQGNSAPDKSGLPSDRFSAERTGGSVSTLTIQRTQQEDSAVYLCASRATIAGWTGELFFGEGSRLTVL.